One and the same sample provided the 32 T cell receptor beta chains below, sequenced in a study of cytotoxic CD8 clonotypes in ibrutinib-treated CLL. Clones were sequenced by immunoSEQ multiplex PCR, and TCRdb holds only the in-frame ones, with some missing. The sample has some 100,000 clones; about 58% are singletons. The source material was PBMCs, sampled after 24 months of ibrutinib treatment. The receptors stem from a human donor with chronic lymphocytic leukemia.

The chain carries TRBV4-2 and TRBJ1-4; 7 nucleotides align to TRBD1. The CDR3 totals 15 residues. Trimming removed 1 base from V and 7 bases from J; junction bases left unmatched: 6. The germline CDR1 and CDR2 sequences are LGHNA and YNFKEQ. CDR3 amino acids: CASSQAKGAGEKLFF. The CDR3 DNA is TGTGCCAGCAGCCAAGCGAAGGGGGCCGGTGAAAAACTGTTTTTT.

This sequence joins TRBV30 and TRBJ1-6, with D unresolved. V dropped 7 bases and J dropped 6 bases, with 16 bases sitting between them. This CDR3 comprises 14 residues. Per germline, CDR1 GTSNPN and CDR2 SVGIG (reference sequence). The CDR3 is CASNKPPSNSPLHF. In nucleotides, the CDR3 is TGTGCCTCGAACAAGCCCCCCTCTAATTCACCCCTCCACTTT.

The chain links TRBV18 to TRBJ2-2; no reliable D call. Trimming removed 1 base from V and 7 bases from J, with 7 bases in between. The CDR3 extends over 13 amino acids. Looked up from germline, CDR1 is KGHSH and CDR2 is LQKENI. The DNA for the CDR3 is TGTGCCAGCTCACCACGTGGGGACGGGGAGCTGTTTTTT. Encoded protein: CASSPRGDGELFF. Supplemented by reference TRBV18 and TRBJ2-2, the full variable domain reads NAGVMQNPRHLVRRRGQEARLRCSPMKGHSHVYWYRQLPEEGLKFMVYLQKENIIDESGMPKERFSAEFPKEGPSILRIQQVVRGDSAAYFCASSPRGDGELFFGEGSRLTVL.

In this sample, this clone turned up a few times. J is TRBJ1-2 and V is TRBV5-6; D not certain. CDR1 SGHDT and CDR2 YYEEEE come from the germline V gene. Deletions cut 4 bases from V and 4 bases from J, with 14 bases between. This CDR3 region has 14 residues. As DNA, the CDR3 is TGTGCCAGCAGCCCCGGTGAGGTGGGCTATGGCTACACCTTC. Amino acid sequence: CASSPGEVGYGYTF.

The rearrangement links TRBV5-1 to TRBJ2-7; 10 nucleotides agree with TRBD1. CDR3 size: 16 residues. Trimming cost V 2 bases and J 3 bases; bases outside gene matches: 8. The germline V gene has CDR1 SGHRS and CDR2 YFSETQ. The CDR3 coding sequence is TGCGCCAGCAGCTTCGGGGACAGGGGCCCACTCTACGAGCAGTACTTC. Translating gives CASSFGDRGPLYEQYF.

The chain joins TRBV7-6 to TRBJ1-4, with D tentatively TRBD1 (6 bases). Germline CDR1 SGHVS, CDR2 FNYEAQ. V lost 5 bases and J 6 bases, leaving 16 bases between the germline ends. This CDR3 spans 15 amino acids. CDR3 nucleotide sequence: TGTGCCAGCAGCCCCCCCGGGGGGGCTGATGAAAAACTGTTTTTT. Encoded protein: CASSPPGGADEKLFF.

The CDR3 nucleotides are TGCGCCAGCAGCTTGGTAGGGGGCGACACCGGGGAGCTGTTTTTT. The encoded protein is CASSLVGGDTGELFF. V gene TRBV5-1 combines with J gene TRBJ2-2; TRBD1 agrees at 7 bases. J was trimmed by 3 bases and V by 0 bases; bases with no gene match: 2. CDR1 SGHRS and CDR2 YFSETQ come from the germline V gene. The CDR3 runs 15 residues. The entire variable domain, with the rest obtained from reference TRBV5-1 and TRBJ2-2, is as follows: KAGVTQTPRYLIKTRGQQVTLSCSPISGHRSVSWYQQTPGQGLQFLFEYFSETQRNKGNFPGRFSGRQFSNSRSEMNVSTLELGDSALYLCASSLVGGDTGELFFGEGSRLTVL.

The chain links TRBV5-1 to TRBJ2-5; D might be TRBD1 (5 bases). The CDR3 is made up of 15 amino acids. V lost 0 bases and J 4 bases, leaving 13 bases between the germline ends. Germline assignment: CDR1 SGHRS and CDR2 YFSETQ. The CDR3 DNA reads TGCGCCAGCAGCTTGGCTTGGATTCAGGGAGAGACCCAGTACTTC. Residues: CASSLAWIQGETQYF.

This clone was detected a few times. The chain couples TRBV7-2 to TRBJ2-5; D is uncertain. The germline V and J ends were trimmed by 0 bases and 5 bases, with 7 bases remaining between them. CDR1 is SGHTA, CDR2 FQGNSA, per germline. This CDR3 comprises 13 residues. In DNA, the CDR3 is TGTGCCAGCAGCTTAGCACAGAGGGAGACCCAGTACTTC. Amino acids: CASSLAQRETQYF. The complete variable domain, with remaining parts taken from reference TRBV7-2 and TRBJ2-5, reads GAGVSQSPSNKVTEKGKDVELRCDPISGHTALYWYRQSLGQGLEFLIYFQGNSAPDKSGLPSDRFSAERTGGSVSTLTIQRTQQEDSAVYLCASSLAQRETQYFGPGTRLLVL.

This chain's CDR3 is CASSYGDSRNQPQHF. The CDR3 coding sequence is TGTGCCAGCAGTTATGGCGACAGCAGGAATCAGCCCCAGCATTTT. V is TRBV6-6 and J is TRBJ1-5; a possible D gene is TRBD1 (5 bases). The CDR3 runs 15 residues. Trimming left V 3 bases short and J 4 bases short, with 13 bases between. Looked up from germline, CDR1 is MNHNY and CDR2 is SVGAGI (reference sequence).

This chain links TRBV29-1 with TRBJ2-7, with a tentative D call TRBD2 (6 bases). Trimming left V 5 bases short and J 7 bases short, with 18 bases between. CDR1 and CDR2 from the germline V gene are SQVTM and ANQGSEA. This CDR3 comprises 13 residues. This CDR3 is CSVIFYGAGEQYF. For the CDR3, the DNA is TGCAGCGTTATTTTTTACGGGGCGGGAGAGCAGTACTTC.

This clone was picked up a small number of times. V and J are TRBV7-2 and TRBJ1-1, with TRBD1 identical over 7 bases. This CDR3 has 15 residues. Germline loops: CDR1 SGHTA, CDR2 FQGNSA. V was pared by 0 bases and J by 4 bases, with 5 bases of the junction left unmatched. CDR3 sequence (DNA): TGTGCCAGCAGCTTAGCCACAGGGGCTGGCACTGAAGCTTTCTTT. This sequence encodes CASSLATGAGTEAFF.

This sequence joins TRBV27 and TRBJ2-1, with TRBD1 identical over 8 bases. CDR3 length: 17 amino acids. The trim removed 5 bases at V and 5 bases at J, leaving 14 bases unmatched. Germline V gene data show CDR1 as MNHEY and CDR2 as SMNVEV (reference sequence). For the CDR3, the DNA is TGTGCCAGCAGTCCACACCGAAGGCAGGGGGCGAACAATGAGCAGTTCTTC. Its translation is CASSPHRRQGANNEQFF.

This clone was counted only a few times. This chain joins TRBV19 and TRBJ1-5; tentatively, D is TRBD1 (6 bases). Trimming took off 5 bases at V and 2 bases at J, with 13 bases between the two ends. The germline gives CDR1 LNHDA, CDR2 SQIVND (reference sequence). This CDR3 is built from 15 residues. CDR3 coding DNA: TGTGCCAGTAGTGTACAGGGTGGGGGCAATCAGCCCCAGCATTTT. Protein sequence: CASSVQGGGNQPQHF.

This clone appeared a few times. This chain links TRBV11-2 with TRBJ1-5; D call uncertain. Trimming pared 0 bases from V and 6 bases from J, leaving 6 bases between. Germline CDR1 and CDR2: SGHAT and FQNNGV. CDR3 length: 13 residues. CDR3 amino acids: CASSLDLAQPQHF. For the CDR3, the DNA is TGTGCCAGCAGCTTAGATCTGGCTCAGCCCCAGCATTTT.

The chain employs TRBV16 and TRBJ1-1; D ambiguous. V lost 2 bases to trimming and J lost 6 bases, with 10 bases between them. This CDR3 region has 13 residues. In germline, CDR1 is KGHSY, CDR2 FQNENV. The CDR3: CASSQTGGAEAFF. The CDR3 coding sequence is TGTGCCAGCAGCCAAACCGGCGGAGCTGAAGCTTTCTTT.

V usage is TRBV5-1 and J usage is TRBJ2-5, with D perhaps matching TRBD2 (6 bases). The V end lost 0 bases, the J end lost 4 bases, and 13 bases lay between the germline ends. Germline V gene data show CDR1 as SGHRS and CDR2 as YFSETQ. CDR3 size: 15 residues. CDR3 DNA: TGCGCCAGCAGCTTGGGGGGTAGCGGCGGAGAGACCCAGTACTTC. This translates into CASSLGGSGGETQYF.

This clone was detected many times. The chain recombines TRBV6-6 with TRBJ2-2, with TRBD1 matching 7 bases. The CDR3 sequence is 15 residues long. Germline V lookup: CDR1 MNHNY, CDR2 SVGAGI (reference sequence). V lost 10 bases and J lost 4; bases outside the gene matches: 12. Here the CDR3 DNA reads TGTGCCACCGCGACAGGGCTTGATGGCACCGGGGAGCTGTTTTTT. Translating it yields CATATGLDGTGELFF.

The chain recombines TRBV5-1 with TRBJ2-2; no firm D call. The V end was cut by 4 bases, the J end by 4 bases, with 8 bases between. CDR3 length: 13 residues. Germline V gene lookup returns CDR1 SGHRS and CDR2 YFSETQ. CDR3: CASSRESTGELFF. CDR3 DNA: TGCGCCAGCAGCCGTGAGAGCACCGGGGAGCTGTTTTTT.

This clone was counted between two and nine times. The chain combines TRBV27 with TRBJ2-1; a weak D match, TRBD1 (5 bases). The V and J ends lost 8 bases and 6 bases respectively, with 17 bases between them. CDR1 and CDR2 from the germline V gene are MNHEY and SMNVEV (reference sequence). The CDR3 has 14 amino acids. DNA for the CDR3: TGTGCCAGCGCCCTTCAGGGTTTCGGCAATGAGCAGTTCTTC. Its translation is CASALQGFGNEQFF.

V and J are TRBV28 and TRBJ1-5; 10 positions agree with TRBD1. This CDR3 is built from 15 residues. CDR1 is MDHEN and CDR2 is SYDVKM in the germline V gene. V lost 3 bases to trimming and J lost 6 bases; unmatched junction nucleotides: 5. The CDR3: CASSLSGTGAQPQHF. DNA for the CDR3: TGTGCCAGCAGTTTGTCCGGGACAGGGGCTCAGCCCCAGCATTTT.

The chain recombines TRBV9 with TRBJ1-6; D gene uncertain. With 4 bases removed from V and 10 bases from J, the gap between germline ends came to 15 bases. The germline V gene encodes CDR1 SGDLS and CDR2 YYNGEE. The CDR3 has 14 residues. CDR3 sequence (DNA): TGTGCCAGCAGCACTGACACTTCAACCTCACCCCTCCACTTT. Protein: CASSTDTSTSPLHF. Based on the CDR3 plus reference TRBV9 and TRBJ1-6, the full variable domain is DSGVTQTPKHLITATGQRVTLRCSPRSGDLSVYWYQQSLDQGLQFLIQYYNGEERAKGNILERFSAQQFPDLHSELNLSSLELGDSALYFCASSTDTSTSPLHFGNGTRLTVT.

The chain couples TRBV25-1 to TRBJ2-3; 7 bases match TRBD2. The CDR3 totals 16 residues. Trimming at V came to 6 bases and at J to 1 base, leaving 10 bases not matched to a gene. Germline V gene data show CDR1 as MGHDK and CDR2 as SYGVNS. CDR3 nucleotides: TGTGCCAGCAGCCGCTTTTATGGGGGGGGCACAGATACGCAGTATTTT. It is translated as CASSRFYGGGTDTQYF.

The CDR3 nucleotides read TGTGCCAGCAGTCGACAGGTTGAGCAGTACTTC. It translates to CASSRQVEQYF. The rearrangement uses TRBV25-1 and TRBJ2-7; maybe TRBD1 (6 bases). CDR1 and CDR2 (germline): MGHDK, SYGVNS. The CDR3 is made up of 11 amino acids. Trimming removed 5 bases at V and 7 bases at J, with 9 bases between.

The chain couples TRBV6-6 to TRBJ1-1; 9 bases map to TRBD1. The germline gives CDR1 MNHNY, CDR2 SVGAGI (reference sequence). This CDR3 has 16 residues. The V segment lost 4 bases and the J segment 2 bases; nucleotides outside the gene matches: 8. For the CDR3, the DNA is TGTGCCAGCAGTTCCCCGCCGGGACAGGGAAACACTGAAGCTTTCTTT. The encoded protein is CASSSPPGQGNTEAFF.

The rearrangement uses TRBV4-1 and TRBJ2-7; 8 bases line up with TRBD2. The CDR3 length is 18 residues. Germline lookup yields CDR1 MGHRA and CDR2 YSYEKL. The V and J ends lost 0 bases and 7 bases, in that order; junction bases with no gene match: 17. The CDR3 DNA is TGCGCCAGCAGCCAAGATCAGCGAGCGGGGGCCCCCGTAGGAGAGCAGTACTTC. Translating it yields CASSQDQRAGAPVGEQYF.

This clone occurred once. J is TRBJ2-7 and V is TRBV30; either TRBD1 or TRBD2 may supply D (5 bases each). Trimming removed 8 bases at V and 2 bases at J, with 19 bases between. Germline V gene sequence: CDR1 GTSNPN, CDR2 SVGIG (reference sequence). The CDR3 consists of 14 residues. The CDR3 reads CAVVGTGTTYEQYF. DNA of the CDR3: TGTGCCGTGGTGGGGACCGGGACCACCTACGAGCAGTACTTC.

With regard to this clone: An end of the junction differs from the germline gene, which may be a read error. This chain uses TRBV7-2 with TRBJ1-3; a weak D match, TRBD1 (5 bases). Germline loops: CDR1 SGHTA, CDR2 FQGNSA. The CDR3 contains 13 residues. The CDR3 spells CASSLVLGREVDF. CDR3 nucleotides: TGTGCCAGCAGCTTAGTACTCGGCAGGGAGGTGGATTTT.

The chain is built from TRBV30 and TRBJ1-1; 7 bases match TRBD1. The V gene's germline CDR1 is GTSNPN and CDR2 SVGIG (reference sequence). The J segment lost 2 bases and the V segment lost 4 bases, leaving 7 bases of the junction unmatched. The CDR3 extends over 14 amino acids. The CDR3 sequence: CAWTLTGRNTEAFF. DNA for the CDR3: TGTGCCTGGACTTTGACAGGGCGAAACACTGAAGCTTTCTTT.

In DNA form, the CDR3 reads TGTGCCAGCAGCTTAGGAGACAGTGCTCCCACCTTC. Its protein product is CASSLGDSAPTF. The chain combines TRBV7-9 with TRBJ1-2; D might be TRBD1 (5 bases). The CDR3 consists of 12 residues. CDR1 and CDR2 from the germline V gene are SEHNR and FQNEAQ (reference sequence). Trimming took off 1 base at V and 13 bases at J, with 13 bases between the two ends.

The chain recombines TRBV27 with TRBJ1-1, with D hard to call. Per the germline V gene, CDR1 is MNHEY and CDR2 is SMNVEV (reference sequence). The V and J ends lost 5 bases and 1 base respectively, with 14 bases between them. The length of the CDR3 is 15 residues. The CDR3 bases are TGTGCCAGCAGTCGCACCTCGGGAAGGAACACTGAAGCTTTCTTT. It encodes CASSRTSGRNTEAFF.

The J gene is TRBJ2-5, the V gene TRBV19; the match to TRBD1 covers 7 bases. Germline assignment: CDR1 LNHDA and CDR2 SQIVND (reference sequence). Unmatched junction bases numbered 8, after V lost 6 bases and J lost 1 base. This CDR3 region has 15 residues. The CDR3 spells CASRAPGTAQETQYF. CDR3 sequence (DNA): TGTGCCAGTAGGGCCCCCGGGACAGCCCAAGAGACCCAGTACTTC. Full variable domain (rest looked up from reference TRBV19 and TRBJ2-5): DGGITQSPKYLFRKEGQNVTLSCEQNLNHDAMYWYRQDPGQGLRLIYYSQIVNDFQKGDIAEGYSVSREKKESFPLTVTSAQKNPTAFYLCASRAPGTAQETQYFGPGTRLLVL.